Following are 4 T cell receptor beta chains from one sample sequenced in a study of cytomegalovirus exposure and HLA in healthy donors. This PCR relied on a set of 60 Vbeta primers and 13 Jbeta primers. Clones were sequenced by immunoSEQ multiplex PCR, and TCRdb holds only the in-frame ones, with some missing. Among 110,000 to 150,000 clones listed, 73% were seen once. The sequenced sample was PBMCs. The source is a human donor in good health.

The chain couples TRBV7-6 to TRBJ2-2; TRBD2 agrees at 12 bases. V gave up 4 bases and J gave up 5 bases; unmatched junction bases: 11. CDR1 is SGHVS and CDR2 is FNYEAQ in the germline V gene. The CDR3 runs 18 residues. CDR3 coding DNA: TGTGCCAGCAGCTCCCGGACTAGCGGGGAGGCGATTACCGGGGAGCTGTTTTTT. It encodes CASSSRTSGEAITGELFF. Full variable domain (remainder filled in from reference TRBV7-6 and TRBJ2-2): GAGVSQSPRYKVTKRGQDVALRCDPISGHVSLYWYRQALGQGPEFLTYFNYEAQQDKSGLPNDRFSAERPEGSISTLTIQRTEQRDSAMYRCASSSRTSGEAITGELFFGEGSRLTVL.

The chain carries TRBV4-1 and TRBJ2-3, with D tentatively TRBD1 (6 bases). CDR1 and CDR2 (germline): MGHRA, YSYEKL. The CDR3 covers 15 residues. Trimming removed 1 base from V and 2 bases from J, with 10 bases in between. CDR3 in DNA: TGCGCCAGCAGCCAAGTAGGGACACCCACAGATACGCAGTATTTT. Protein: CASSQVGTPTDTQYF.

V gene TRBV10-3 combines with J gene TRBJ1-1; perhaps TRBD1 as D (6 bases). The CDR3 spans 13 residues. From germline, CDR1 is ENHRY and CDR2 SYGVKD. V gave up 6 bases and J gave up 1 base, with 9 bases separating them. The CDR3 region is CAIRSTGNTEAFF. CDR3 nucleotide sequence: TGTGCCATCAGATCGACAGGGAACACTGAAGCTTTCTTT.

The CDR3: CASSLTERETQYF. CDR3 DNA sequence: TGTGCCAGCAGCTTAACTGAGCGGGAGACCCAGTACTTC. The chain combines TRBV7-3 with TRBJ2-5, with TRBD2 as a possible D gene (5 bases). V was clipped by 0 bases and J by 5 bases, with 7 bases between them. The germline CDR1 and CDR2 sequences are SGHTA and FQGTGA. CDR3 size: 13 residues.